Listed below are T cell receptor beta chains from one sample, sequenced in a study of regulatory T cells in long-lasting Graves disease. TCRdb itself ran the multiplex PCR reads through MiXCR, one entry per CDR3 protein. The sample lists 300,000 to 400,000 distinct CDR3 sequences; about 18% were seen once. The starting material was peripheral blood mononuclear cells (PBMCs), obtained when the disease was refractory, from a patient treated with antithyroid drugs. These receptors were collected from a female donor with Graves disease. The CDR3 runs from the conserved cysteine through the conserved F or W. Size values are once, few and many counts, or a class for expanded clones, and some rows have none.

V	size	CDR3
TRBV12-3/TRBV12-4	-	CASSSGQETSYEQYF
TRBV6-5	many	CASSYFRGTGSIYEQYF
TRBV28	many	CASSLIAGAAGELFF
TRBV20-1	-	CSAGQRLEYGYTF
TRBV9	few	CASSSSDRGRGELFF
TRBV9	few	CASSVWQGDPLHF
TRBV27	many	CASSPGAYYEQYF
TRBV12-3/TRBV12-4	many	CASSPPTGGKRETQYF
TRBV27	many	CASSLLSGVQETQYF
TRBV27	-	CASSLAAYGYEQYF
TRBV28	-	CASSLSLDYSTGDEQFF
TRBV28	many	CASSLGTGGVLNSPLHF
TRBV27	few	CASSLRGGAYPGELFF